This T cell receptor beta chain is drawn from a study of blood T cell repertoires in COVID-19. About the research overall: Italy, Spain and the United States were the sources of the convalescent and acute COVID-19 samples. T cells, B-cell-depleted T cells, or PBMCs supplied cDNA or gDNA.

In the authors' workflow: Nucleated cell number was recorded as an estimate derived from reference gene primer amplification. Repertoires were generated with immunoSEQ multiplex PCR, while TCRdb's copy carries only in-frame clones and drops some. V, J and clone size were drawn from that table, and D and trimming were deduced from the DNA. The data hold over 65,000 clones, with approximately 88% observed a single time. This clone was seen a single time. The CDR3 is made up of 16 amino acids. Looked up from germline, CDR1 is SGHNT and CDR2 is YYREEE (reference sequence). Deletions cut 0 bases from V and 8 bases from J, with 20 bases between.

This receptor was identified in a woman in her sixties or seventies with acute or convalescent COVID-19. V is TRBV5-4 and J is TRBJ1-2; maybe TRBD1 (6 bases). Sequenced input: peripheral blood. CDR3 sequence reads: CASSLVGAQASSGYTF. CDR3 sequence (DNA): TGTGCCAGCAGCTTGGTGGGGGCGCAAGCCTCCAGCGGCTACACCTTC.